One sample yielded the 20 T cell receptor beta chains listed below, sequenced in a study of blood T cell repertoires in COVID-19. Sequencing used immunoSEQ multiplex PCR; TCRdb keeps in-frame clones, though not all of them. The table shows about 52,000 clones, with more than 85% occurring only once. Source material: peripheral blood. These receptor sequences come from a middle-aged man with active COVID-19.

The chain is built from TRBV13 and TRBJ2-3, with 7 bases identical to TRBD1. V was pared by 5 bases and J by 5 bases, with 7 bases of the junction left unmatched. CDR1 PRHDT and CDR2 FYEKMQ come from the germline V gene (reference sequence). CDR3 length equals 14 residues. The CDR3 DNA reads TGTGCCAGCAGCCTGGGACAGAGGGAAGATACGCAGTATTTT. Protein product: CASSLGQREDTQYF.

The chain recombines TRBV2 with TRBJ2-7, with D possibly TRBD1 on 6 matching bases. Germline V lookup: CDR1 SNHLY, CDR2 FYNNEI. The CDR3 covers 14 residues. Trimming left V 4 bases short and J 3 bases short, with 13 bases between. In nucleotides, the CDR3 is TGTGCCAGCAGTGTTGCAGGGGAGAACTACGAGCAGTACTTC. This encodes CASSVAGENYEQYF.

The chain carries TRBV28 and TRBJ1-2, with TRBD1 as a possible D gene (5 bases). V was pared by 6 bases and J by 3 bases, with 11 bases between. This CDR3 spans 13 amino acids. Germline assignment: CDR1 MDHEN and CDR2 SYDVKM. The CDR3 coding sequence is TGTGCCAGCAGCCTACAGGCCTACTATGGCTACACCTTC. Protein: CASSLQAYYGYTF.

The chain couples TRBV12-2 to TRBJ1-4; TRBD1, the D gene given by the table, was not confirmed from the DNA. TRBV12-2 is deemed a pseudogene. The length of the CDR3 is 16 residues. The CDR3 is CASRFRVRQGNEKLFF. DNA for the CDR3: TGTGCAAGTCGCTTCCGGGTTCGACAGGGTAATGAAAAACTGTTTTTT.

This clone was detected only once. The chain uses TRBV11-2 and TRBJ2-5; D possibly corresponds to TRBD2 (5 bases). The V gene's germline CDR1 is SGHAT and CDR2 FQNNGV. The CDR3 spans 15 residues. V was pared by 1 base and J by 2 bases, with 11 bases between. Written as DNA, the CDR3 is TGTGCCAGCAGCTTAGTGGGCCGGGATCAAGAGACCCAGTACTTC. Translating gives CASSLVGRDQETQYF.

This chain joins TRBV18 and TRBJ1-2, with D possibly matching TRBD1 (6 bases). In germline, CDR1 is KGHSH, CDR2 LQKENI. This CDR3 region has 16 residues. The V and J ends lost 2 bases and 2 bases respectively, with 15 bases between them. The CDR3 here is CASSPAGTQGNYGYTF. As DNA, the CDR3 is TGTGCCAGCTCACCAGCCGGGACACAAGGGAACTATGGCTACACCTTC.

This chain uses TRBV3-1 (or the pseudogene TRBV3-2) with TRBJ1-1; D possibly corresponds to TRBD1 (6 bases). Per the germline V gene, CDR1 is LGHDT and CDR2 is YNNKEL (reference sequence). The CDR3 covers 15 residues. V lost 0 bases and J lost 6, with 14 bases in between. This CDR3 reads CASSQEPGGAAEAFF. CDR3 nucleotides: TGTGCCAGCAGCCAAGAACCGGGGGGCGCGGCTGAAGCTTTCTTT.

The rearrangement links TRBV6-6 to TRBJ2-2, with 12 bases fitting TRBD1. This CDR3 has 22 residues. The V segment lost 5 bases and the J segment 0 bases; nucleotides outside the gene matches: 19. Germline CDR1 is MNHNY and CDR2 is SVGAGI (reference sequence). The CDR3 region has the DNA TGTGCCAGCAGTCAAACTCCGGGACAGGGGGCTTTCTTTCTAGCGAACACCGGGGAGCTGTTTTTT. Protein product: CASSQTPGQGAFFLANTGELFF.

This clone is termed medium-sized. The CDR3 is CASSQEVTAYNQPQHF. The CDR3 region has the DNA TGTGCCAGCAGCCAAGAAGTGACAGCTTACAATCAGCCCCAGCATTTT. This chain connects TRBV4-2 to TRBJ1-5; D perhaps matches TRBD1 (5 bases). The CDR3 covers 16 residues. V dropped 0 bases and J dropped 3 bases, with 12 bases sitting between them. Per the germline V gene, CDR1 is LGHNA and CDR2 is YNFKEQ.

The CDR3 bases are TGTGCCAGCAGACCGGGAGCGGGCAGCACTGAAGCTTTCTTT. Its translation is CASRPGAGSTEAFF. The chain combines TRBV2 with TRBJ1-1; D not resolved. CDR3 length: 14 residues. V dropped 6 bases and J dropped 4 bases, with 15 bases sitting between them. Looked up from germline, CDR1 is SNHLY and CDR2 is FYNNEI.

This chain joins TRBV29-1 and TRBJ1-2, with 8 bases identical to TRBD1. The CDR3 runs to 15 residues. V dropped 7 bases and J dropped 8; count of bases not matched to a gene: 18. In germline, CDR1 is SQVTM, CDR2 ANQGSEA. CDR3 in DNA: TGCAGCGCCAACCTAGGACAGGGAGAGGTTTGGGGCTACACCTTC. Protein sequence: CSANLGQGEVWGYTF.

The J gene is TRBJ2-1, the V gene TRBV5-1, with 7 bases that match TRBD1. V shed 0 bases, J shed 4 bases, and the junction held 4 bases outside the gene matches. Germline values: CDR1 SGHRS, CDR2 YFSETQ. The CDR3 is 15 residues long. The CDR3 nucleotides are TGCGCCAGCAGCTTGGTGGGACAGACATACAATGAGCAGTTCTTC. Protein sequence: CASSLVGQTYNEQFF.

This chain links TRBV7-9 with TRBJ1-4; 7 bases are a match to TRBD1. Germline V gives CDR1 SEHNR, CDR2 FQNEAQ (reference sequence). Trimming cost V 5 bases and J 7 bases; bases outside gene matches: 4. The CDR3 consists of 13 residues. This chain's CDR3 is CASSGQAGEKLFF. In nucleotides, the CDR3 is TGTGCCAGCAGCGGACAGGCGGGTGAAAAACTGTTTTTT. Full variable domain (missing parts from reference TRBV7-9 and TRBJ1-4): DTGVSQNPRHKITKRGQNVTFRCDPISEHNRLYWYRQTLGQGPEFLTYFQNEAQLEKSRLLSDRFSAERPKGSFSTLEIQRTEQGDSAMYLCASSGQAGEKLFFGSGTQLSVL.

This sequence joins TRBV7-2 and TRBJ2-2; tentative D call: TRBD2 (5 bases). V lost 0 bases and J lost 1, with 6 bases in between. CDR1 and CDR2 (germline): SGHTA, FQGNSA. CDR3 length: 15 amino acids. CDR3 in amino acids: CASSLAGRNTGELFF. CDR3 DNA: TGTGCCAGCAGCTTAGCGGGGAGGAACACCGGGGAGCTGTTTTTT.

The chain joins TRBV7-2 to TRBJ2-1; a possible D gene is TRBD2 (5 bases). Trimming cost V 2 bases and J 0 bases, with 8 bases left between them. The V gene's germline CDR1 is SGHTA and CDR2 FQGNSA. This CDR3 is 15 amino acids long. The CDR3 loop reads CASSLIASSYNEQFF. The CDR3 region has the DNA TGTGCCAGCAGCTTAATAGCGAGCTCCTACAATGAGCAGTTCTTC. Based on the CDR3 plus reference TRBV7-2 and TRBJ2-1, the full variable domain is GAGVSQSPSNKVTEKGKDVELRCDPISGHTALYWYRQSLGQGLEFLIYFQGNSAPDKSGLPSDRFSAERTGGSVSTLTIQRTQQEDSAVYLCASSLIASSYNEQFFGPGTRLTVL.

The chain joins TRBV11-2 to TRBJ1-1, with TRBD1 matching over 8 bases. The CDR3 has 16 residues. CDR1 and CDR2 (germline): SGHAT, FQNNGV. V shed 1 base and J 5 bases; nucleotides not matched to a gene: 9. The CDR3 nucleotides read TGTGCCAGCAGCTTAGTACCAGGGGGCATTGGGACTGAAGCTTTCTTT. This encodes CASSLVPGGIGTEAFF.

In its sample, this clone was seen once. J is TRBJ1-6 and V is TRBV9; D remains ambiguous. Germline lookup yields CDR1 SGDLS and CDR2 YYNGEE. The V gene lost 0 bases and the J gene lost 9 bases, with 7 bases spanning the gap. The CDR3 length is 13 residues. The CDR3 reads CASSVGGVSPLHF. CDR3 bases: TGTGCCAGCAGCGTAGGCGGGGTTTCACCCCTCCACTTT.

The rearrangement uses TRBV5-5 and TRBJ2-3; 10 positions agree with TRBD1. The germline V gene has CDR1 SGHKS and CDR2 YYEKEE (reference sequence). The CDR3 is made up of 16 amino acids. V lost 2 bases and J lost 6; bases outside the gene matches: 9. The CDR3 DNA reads TGTGCCAGCAGCTTCCTCACCGGGACAGGGGCGGATACGCAGTATTTT. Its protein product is CASSFLTGTGADTQYF.

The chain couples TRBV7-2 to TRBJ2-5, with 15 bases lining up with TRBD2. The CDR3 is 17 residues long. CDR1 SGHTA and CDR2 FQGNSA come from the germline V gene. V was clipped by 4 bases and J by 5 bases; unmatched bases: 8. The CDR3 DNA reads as TGTGCCAGCAGCTCTGGACTAGCGGGGGGGCCGGTGGAGACCCAGTACTTC. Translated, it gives CASSSGLAGGPVETQYF.

The CDR3 loop is CASSPTNRPQGSQYF. The CDR3 DNA is TGTGCCAGCTCACCAACGAACAGGCCTCAAGGGTCCCAGTACTTC. The rearrangement links TRBV18 to TRBJ2-5; D is possibly TRBD1 (5 bases). The CDR3 is 15 amino acids. In germline, CDR1 is KGHSH, CDR2 LQKENI. V was clipped by 2 bases and J by 9 bases, with 19 bases between them.